Here is one TCR beta chain with its context. This clonotype was observed a handful of times. Its antigen remains unidentified. No much larger clonotype is one base removed from it; base qualities were not supplied. The sample originates from a study of human T cells and chemical hapten exposure (dated by TCRdb to 2020 to 2023). Regarding the study in general: For sensitization, 2% DPC in acetone was applied to a roughly 2 cm by roughly 2 cm area of upper inner arm skin. Patients additionally received weekly therapeutic DPC doses to the scalp throughout the approximately 25-week study period. Patch testing was performed on the upper back with Finn chambers containing 0.01% DPC, and the patch tests were scored after 6 days according to International Contact Dermatitis Research Group standards. The mostly female patient cohort included alopecia areata with under or over 50% scalp involvement, alopecia totalis and alopecia universalis. Libraries were pooled for sequencing, and per-sample TCR yields varied mainly because of small differences in library volumes within the pool. In alopecia patients, the study followed how the peripheral blood TCR repertoire changed in vivo over primary and secondary sensitization to diphenylcyclopropenone (DPC), a hapten. Blood samples were taken from patients before sensitization (week 0) and at 2, 6 and about 24 weeks after DPC sensitization. Nearly 30 alopecia patients gave blood for TCR sequencing at one to four time points (pre-sensitization, 2, 6 and 24 weeks). General study outcomes and caveats: All patients had alopecia, a presumed autoimmune disease, so their immune response might differ from that of healthy individuals. DPC sensitization did not change how many TCRs were above 1 in 1000 frequency, and no evidence was found of alterations in global repertoire structure. Repeated subsampling changed both the strength of the expansion versus patch-test correlation and the threshold at which that correlation became significant. Compared with pre-sensitization or healthy control sets, expanded TCRs formed significantly more large CDR3 similarity clusters, which is consistent with antigen-driven responses. Patch test score was positively correlated with the number of PT1 expanded TCRs, with significance at thresholds 8, 16 and 32 but not at 4.

CDR1 and CDR2, per the germline V gene, are SGHRS and YFSETQ. V and J are trimmed by 4 bases and 7 bases, and the gene matches miss 5 bases of the junction. The CDR3, from cysteine to phenylalanine, totals 13 residues. Solely the CDR3 DNA is kept, with 39 bases framed from the first base. Library method: RACE. Instrument used: NextSeq 500. During library preparation, unique molecular identifiers were attached to individual cDNA molecules so that TCRs could be counted quantitatively and reproducibly. Both TCR alpha and TCR beta chains were sequenced from each blood RNA sample. From the authors' description of their analysis: A median of approximately 96,000 TCRs per sample was observed, with a range of about 20,000 to 690,600. V, J and CDR3 annotation of the TCR reads was performed with the Decombinator software suite. Every sample was subsampled to the same number of TCRs (28,000) for the PS versus PT1 abundance plots. Expanded TCRs were defined as absent before sensitization and observed at least eight times at the 2-week time point. Starting from the raw public reads, TCRdb applied fastp trimming at Q25, assembled clones with MiXCR and retained in-frame beta chains. Rows with one shared CDR3 protein collapse into an entry with the most common genes and DNA. Here the V and J calls rest on TCRdb's processing, not on the authors' analysis. This sample is represented by around 330,000 distinct CDR3 sequences; 4.5% to 7% of them were singletons. About 7.7% of the sample is held by the ten biggest clonotypes.

The sample's time point label, in plain terms: pre-sensitization, week 0. This specimen's treatment or condition label, per the study, means: therapeutic diphenylcyclopropenone sensitization with weekly scalp DPC. Blood at each patch-test visit was drawn before the patch test was applied. Patients were eligible if aged 18 to 70, diagnosed with alopecia and judged suitable for DPC therapy, and pregnant patients were excluded. Unfractionated whole blood was collected in Tempus Blood RNA tubes, and total RNA was extracted from that blood. This material consisted of whole blood, taken in connection with sensitization to the hapten diphenylcyclopropenone (DPC). The chain employs TRBV5-1 and TRBJ2-7; 10 central bases correspond to TRBD1. This clonotype was obtained from a woman between 18 and 30 years old with alopecia areata. Some clones in this sample may be carry-over from other donors' samples. The nucleotide sequence is TGCGCCAGCAGCCCTAGGACAGGGGGTGAGCAGTACTTC. Translated, it gives CASSPRTGGEQYF.